This passage covers 26 T cell receptor beta chains from one sample sequenced in a study of T cell changes during pregnancy in multiple sclerosis. TCRdb keeps only in-frame clones here, not all; method: immunoSEQ multiplex PCR. The table has roughly 59,000 clones, approximately 92% seen once; the top ten hold about 0.33%. Sequencing used CD4+ T cells from peripheral blood mononuclear cells, obtained before pregnancy. The receptors were gathered from a female donor with multiple sclerosis, enrolled in a pregnancy study.

The genes are TRBV11-3 and TRBJ2-1; 8 nucleotides match TRBD2. Germline V gene lookup returns CDR1 SGHNT and CDR2 YENEEA. Trimming at V came to 5 bases and at J to 10 bases, leaving 13 bases not matched to a gene. The CDR3 is made up of 15 amino acids. CDR3 bases: TGTGCCAGCAGCATTAGCGGGGATCACACTAACGAGCAGTTCTTC. It codes for CASSISGDHTNEQFF.

The V gene is TRBV5-1, the J gene TRBJ1-4, with TRBD1 matching 7 bases. The CDR3 is 16 residues long. The ends lost 4 bases at V and 7 bases at J; junction bases unmatched: 13. CDR1 SGHRS and CDR2 YFSETQ come from the germline V gene. CDR3 loop: CASSRGGNRGVEKLFF. Written as DNA, the CDR3 is TGCGCCAGCAGCCGTGGAGGGAACAGGGGTGTTGAAAAACTGTTTTTT.

The genes are TRBV7-8 and TRBJ2-5, with TRBD2 identical over 9 bases. Germline V gene lookup returns CDR1 SGHVS and CDR2 FQNEAQ. V was pared by 2 bases and J by 5 bases, with 9 bases of the junction left unmatched. The CDR3 spans 16 residues. CDR3 in DNA: TGTGCCAGCAGCTTAATGGGACTAGCTGGTCGGGAGACCCAGTACTTC. Protein: CASSLMGLAGRETQYF.

This rearrangement joins TRBV5-4 to TRBJ2-7, with TRBD2 identical over 7 bases. The germline CDR1 and CDR2 sequences are SGHNT and YYREEE (reference sequence). The CDR3 is made up of 15 amino acids. With 5 bases clipped from V and 4 bases from J, the junction kept 12 bases outside the gene matches. As DNA, the CDR3 is TGTGCCAGCAGTTCGCACGGGACTATCTCTTACGAGCAGTACTTC. Its translation: CASSSHGTISYEQYF.

The chain is built from TRBV5-4 and TRBJ2-1; 8 nucleotides align to TRBD2. This CDR3 is 16 amino acids long. The V gene end was trimmed by 5 bases and the J gene end by 5 bases; junction bases not matched to a gene: 12. Germline CDR1 is SGHNT and CDR2 is YYREEE (reference sequence). The chain's CDR3 is CASSRPRGGADNEQFF. Here the CDR3 DNA reads TGTGCCAGCAGTCGACCCCGGGGGGGGGCTGACAATGAGCAGTTCTTC.

The rearrangement links TRBV4-3 to TRBJ1-2; 10 nucleotides line up with TRBD1. There are 14 residues in the CDR3. Germline CDR1 is LGHNA and CDR2 is YSLEER. The trim removed 3 bases at V and 7 bases at J, leaving 5 bases unmatched. The CDR3 nucleotides read TGCGCCAGCAGCCATGGGGACAGGGGCTCTGGCTACACCTTC. Residues: CASSHGDRGSGYTF.

The chain links TRBV7-9 to TRBJ2-1; 9 bases agree with TRBD1. The V segment lost 5 bases and the J segment 9 bases; nucleotides outside the gene matches: 5. Germline loops: CDR1 SEHNR, CDR2 FQNEAQ (reference sequence). The CDR3 is made up of 13 amino acids. The CDR3 coding sequence is TGTGCCAGCAGCCCCCGGACAGGGGTTGAGCAGTTCTTC. Translated: CASSPRTGVEQFF.

CDR3 nucleotide sequence: TGCGCCAGCAGCTCAGGCAGAATATCCCTCACAGATACGCAGTATTTT. Translation: CASSSGRISLTDTQYF. The J gene is TRBJ2-3, the V gene TRBV5-1; D is undetermined. CDR3 size: 16 residues. V was shortened by 3 bases and J by 2 bases, with 16 bases between the two germline ends. Germline V lookup: CDR1 SGHRS, CDR2 YFSETQ.

The chain recombines TRBV28 with TRBJ2-7; 9 bases agree with TRBD2. V trimming: 2 bases; J trimming: 4 bases; junction bases outside the gene matches: 6. This CDR3 has 15 amino acids. Germline values: CDR1 MDHEN, CDR2 SYDVKM. The CDR3 DNA reads TGTGCCAGCAGTTTAGCGGGAGGGGACGAATACGAGCAGTACTTC. Its protein product is CASSLAGGDEYEQYF.

The genes are TRBV21-1 and TRBJ2-7; TRBD1, the table's D call, was not compared with the DNA. TRBV21-1 counts as a pseudogene. The CDR3 consists of 17 residues. DNA for the CDR3: TGTGCCAGCAGCTCCCGACGACAGGGTCTTTTAGACTACGAGCAGTACTTC. Amino acids: CASSSRRQGLLDYEQYF.

The J gene is TRBJ2-7, the V gene TRBV30, with TRBD1 matching over 8 bases. With 4 bases clipped from V and 6 bases from J, the junction kept 8 bases outside the gene matches. Germline lookup yields CDR1 GTSNPN and CDR2 SVGIG (reference sequence). The length of the CDR3 is 13 residues. Here the CDR3 reads CAWTIGTGTEQYF. CDR3 sequence (DNA): TGTGCCTGGACAATAGGGACAGGAACCGAGCAGTACTTC.

The chain combines TRBV5-1 with TRBJ1-2, with D tentatively TRBD1 (6 bases). Germline-derived CDR1 and CDR2 are SGHRS and YFSETQ. V was cut by 2 bases and J by 8 bases, with 13 bases left in between. This CDR3 spans 13 amino acids. The CDR3 here is CASSFTGSGGYTF. CDR3 in DNA: TGCGCCAGCAGCTTTACAGGGTCAGGAGGCTACACCTTC.

This clone was recorded once. The chain recombines TRBV19 with TRBJ2-6, with D maybe TRBD1 (5 bases). Germline values: CDR1 LNHDA, CDR2 SQIVND (reference sequence). The CDR3 contains 17 residues. V lost 5 bases to trimming and J lost 0 bases, with 14 bases between them. CDR3 in amino acids: CASSSRQRPSGANVLTF. CDR3 nucleotide sequence: TGTGCCAGTAGTTCCCGACAGCGCCCCTCTGGGGCCAACGTCCTGACTTTC.

This chain links TRBV7-2 with TRBJ2-7; TRBD1 aligns across 8 bases. V was pared by 3 bases and J by 6 bases, with 4 bases of the junction left unmatched. Germline V lookup: CDR1 SGHTA, CDR2 FQGNSA. The CDR3 runs to 13 residues. Written as DNA, the CDR3 is TGTGCCAGCAGCTTTTCAGGGGGCGGCGAGCAGTACTTC. This sequence encodes CASSFSGGGEQYF. Together with reference TRBV7-2 and TRBJ2-7, the CDR3 gives the full variable domain: GAGVSQSPSNKVTEKGKDVELRCDPISGHTALYWYRQSLGQGLEFLIYFQGNSAPDKSGLPSDRFSAERTGGSVSTLTIQRTQQEDSAVYLCASSFSGGGEQYFGPGTRLTVT.

The chain is built from TRBV30 and TRBJ2-5, with 15 bases aligning to TRBD2. J lost 4 bases, V lost 0 bases, and 3 bases had no gene match. CDR1 and CDR2 (germline): GTSNPN, SVGIG (reference sequence). The CDR3 consists of 16 residues. CDR3 in amino acids: CAWSVGGLAGGETQYF. The DNA of the CDR3 is TGTGCCTGGAGTGTGGGGGGACTAGCGGGAGGAGAGACCCAGTACTTC.

The chain couples TRBV2 to TRBJ1-4; TRBD1 might be the D (6 bases). The CDR3 length is 15 residues. Germline V CDR1 and CDR2: SNHLY, FYNNEI. V dropped 6 bases and J dropped 3 bases, with 14 bases sitting between them. The CDR3 region is CASRGYRASNEKLFF. DNA for the CDR3: TGTGCCAGCAGGGGATACAGGGCGTCTAATGAAAAACTGTTTTTT. Full variable domain (rest looked up from reference TRBV2 and TRBJ1-4): EPEVTQTPSHQVTQMGQEVILRCVPISNHLYFYWYRQILGQKVEFLVSFYNNEISEKSEIFDDQFSVERPDGSNFTLKIRSTKLEDSAMYFCASRGYRASNEKLFFGSGTQLSVL.

The rearrangement links TRBV5-5 to TRBJ2-7, with a possible D match to TRBD1 (6 bases). The V gene's germline CDR1 is SGHKS and CDR2 YYEKEE (reference sequence). The V gene lost 4 bases and the J gene lost 4 bases, with 18 bases spanning the gap. The CDR3 runs to 15 residues. This CDR3 reads CASSRAGTRDYEQYF. As DNA, the CDR3 is TGTGCCAGCAGCCGCGCCGGGACAAGAGATTACGAGCAGTACTTC. Variable domain in full (rest from reference TRBV5-5 and TRBJ2-7): DAGVTQSPTHLIKTRGQQVTLRCSPISGHKSVSWYQQVLGQGPQFIFQYYEKEERGRGNFPDRFSARQFPNYSSELNVNALLLGDSALYLCASSRAGTRDYEQYFGPGTRLTVT.

V usage is TRBV6-6 and J usage is TRBJ2-2; D is possibly TRBD1 (7 bases). Germline CDR1 is MNHNY and CDR2 is SVGAGI (reference sequence). This CDR3 has 15 residues. V was clipped by 4 bases and J by 7 bases, with 16 bases between them. CDR3 region: CASSSDRRGGGELFF. In DNA, the CDR3 is TGTGCCAGCAGTTCGGACAGGAGGGGAGGCGGGGAGCTGTTTTTT.

The rearrangement joins TRBV7-2 to TRBJ1-5; tentatively, D is TRBD1 (5 bases). The CDR3 runs 16 residues. Germline V gene data show CDR1 as SGHTA and CDR2 as FQGNSA. Trimming took off 1 base at V and 2 bases at J, with 12 bases between the two ends. The CDR3 nucleotides read TGTGCCAGCAGCTTAGGGTTTGGGGCTGGCAATCAGCCCCAGCATTTT. It specifies CASSLGFGAGNQPQHF.

This chain joins TRBV7-9 and TRBJ2-7; 7 bases are shared with TRBD1. V gave up 7 bases and J gave up 4 bases; unmatched junction bases: 16. Germline-derived CDR1 and CDR2 are SEHNR and FQNEAQ (reference sequence). The CDR3 has 16 amino acids. The CDR3 sequence is CASTFVQGTSSYEQYF. As DNA, the CDR3 is TGTGCCAGCACCTTCGTACAGGGGACAAGCAGTTACGAGCAGTACTTC. The whole variable domain, remainder taken from reference TRBV7-9 and TRBJ2-7, is DTGVSQNPRHKITKRGQNVTFRCDPISEHNRLYWYRQTLGQGPEFLTYFQNEAQLEKSRLLSDRFSAERPKGSFSTLEIQRTEQGDSAMYLCASTFVQGTSSYEQYFGPGTRLTVT.

The chain is built from TRBV19 and TRBJ2-7; 9 nucleotides align to TRBD1. V trimming: 5 bases; J trimming: 6 bases; junction bases outside the gene matches: 5. The CDR3 has 13 residues. Looked up from germline, CDR1 is LNHDA and CDR2 is SQIVND (reference sequence). The CDR3 reads CASSSGTGSEQYF. CDR3 sequence (DNA): TGTGCCAGTAGTTCCGGGACAGGGAGCGAGCAGTACTTC.

In its sample, this clone was seen once. This chain joins TRBV30 and TRBJ1-1; D gene uncertain. The CDR3 totals 12 residues. Deletions cut 5 bases from V and 4 bases from J, with 11 bases between. CDR1 is GTSNPN, CDR2 SVGIG, per germline (reference sequence). The CDR3 spells CAWGKFTTEAFF. In DNA, the CDR3 is TGTGCCTGGGGCAAATTCACCACTGAAGCTTTCTTT.

The CDR3 sequence is CASSVATVSTDTQYF. Here the CDR3 DNA reads TGTGCCAGCAGCGTAGCTACAGTTAGCACAGATACGCAGTATTTT. The V call is TRBV9, the J call TRBJ2-3; D gene unclear. The CDR3 length is 15 residues. In germline, CDR1 is SGDLS, CDR2 YYNGEE. Trimming left V 0 bases short and J 0 bases short, with 8 bases between.

This sequence joins TRBV13 and TRBJ2-5, with 10 bases fitting TRBD2. V lost 1 base, J lost 4 bases, and 15 bases stayed unmatched. From germline, CDR1 is PRHDT and CDR2 FYEKMQ (reference sequence). There are 19 residues in the CDR3. For the CDR3, the DNA is TGTGCCAGCAGCTTAGCGGGGTTAAGAGCTAGCGGGAGACCAGAGACCCAGTACTTC. Amino acid sequence: CASSLAGLRASGRPETQYF.

This clone has more than one count but fewer than ten. V usage is TRBV19 and J usage is TRBJ2-2; weak D call: TRBD1 (6 bases). CDR3 length: 14 residues. Germline V gene sequence: CDR1 LNHDA, CDR2 SQIVND (reference sequence). Trimming took off 7 bases at V and 6 bases at J, with 15 bases between the two ends. Here the CDR3 reads CASIPTGSAGELFF. The CDR3 DNA follows: TGTGCCAGTATTCCGACAGGTTCCGCCGGGGAGCTGTTTTTT.

The CDR3 nucleotides read TGTGCCAGCAGCCAGAAGCGGGGGGCGGGCAGGGCCAATGAGCAGTTCTTC. Residues: CASSQKRGAGRANEQFF. The chain carries TRBV4-2 and TRBJ2-1, with 9 bases identical to TRBD2. V lost 3 bases, J lost 6 bases, and 12 bases stayed unmatched. The CDR3 has 17 residues. In germline, CDR1 is LGHNA, CDR2 YNFKEQ.